Included here is one T cell receptor beta chain sequence, with context. Its antigen is unknown. Lysates of CMV-infected fibroblasts at 9.5 to 10 ug/mL stimulated these cells. Memory cells lacking CD40L and CD69 with high CD45RO were sorted. The data were taken from a study of persistence of HIV-infected CD4 T cells. This was the immunoSEQ version 4 assay in survey mode. Each sample used up to roughly 1 ug genomic DNA diluted to 8.5 to 10 ng/uL. The repertoire was sequenced with immunoSEQ multiplex PCR; TCRdb's copy has only in-frame clones and lacks some. The sample lists more than 45,000 clones; under 85% were seen once. The CDR3 runs to 13 residues. CDR1 is KGHSH and CDR2 is LQKENI in the germline V gene. V lost 1 base and J lost 5, with 8 bases in between.

The starting material was CD4+ T cells sorted from PBMCs after roughly 20-hour stimulation, obtained from a patient who received antiretroviral therapy. This clonotype originated in an adult man with HIV who was CMV-seropositive. This chain connects TRBV18 to TRBJ1-2; D is unresolved. The CDR3: CASSPHPGYGYTF. CDR3 sequence (DNA): TGTGCCAGCTCACCACACCCCGGATATGGCTACACCTTC. The full variable domain, completed using reference TRBV18 and TRBJ1-2, is NAGVMQNPRHLVRRRGQEARLRCSPMKGHSHVYWYRQLPEEGLKFMVYLQKENIIDESGMPKERFSAEFPKEGPSILRIQQVVRGDSAAYFCASSPHPGYGYTFGSGTRLTVV.